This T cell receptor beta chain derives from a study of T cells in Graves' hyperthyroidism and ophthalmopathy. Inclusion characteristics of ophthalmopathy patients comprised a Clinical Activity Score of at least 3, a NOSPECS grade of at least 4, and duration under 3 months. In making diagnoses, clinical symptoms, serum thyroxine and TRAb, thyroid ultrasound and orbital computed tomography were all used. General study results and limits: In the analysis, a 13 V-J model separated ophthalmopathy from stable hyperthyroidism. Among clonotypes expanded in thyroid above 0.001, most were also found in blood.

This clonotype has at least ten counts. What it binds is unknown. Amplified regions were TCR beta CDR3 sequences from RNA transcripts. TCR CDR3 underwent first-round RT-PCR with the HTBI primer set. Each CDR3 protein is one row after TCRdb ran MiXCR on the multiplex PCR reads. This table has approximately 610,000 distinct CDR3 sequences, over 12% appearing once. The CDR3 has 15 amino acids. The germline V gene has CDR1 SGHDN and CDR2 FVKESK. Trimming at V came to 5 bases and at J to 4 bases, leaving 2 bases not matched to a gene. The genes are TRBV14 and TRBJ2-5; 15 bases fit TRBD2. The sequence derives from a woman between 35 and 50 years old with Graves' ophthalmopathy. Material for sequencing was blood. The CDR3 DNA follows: TGTGCCAGCAGCTGGGGACTAGCGGGAGGAGAGACCCAGTACTTC. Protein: CASSWGLAGGETQYF.